Below, 2 T cell receptor beta chains from the same sample are listed, as sequenced in a study of blood T cell repertoires in COVID-19. Here immunoSEQ multiplex PCR was the method, and the copy in TCRdb shows in-frame clones only, minus some. The sample contains fewer than 70,000 clones, 80% to 90% of which appear only once. Specimen: peripheral blood. All receptors derive from a woman aged 55-69 years with acute or convalescent COVID-19.

The rearrangement joins TRBV6-5 to TRBJ2-7; D perhaps matches TRBD1 (6 bases). Between the trimmed V and J ends, which lost 6 bases and 0 bases, there was a span of 15 bases. This CDR3 has 15 residues. Per the germline V gene, CDR1 is MNHEY and CDR2 is SVGAGI. CDR3 loop: CASRPGHSSSYEQYF. The CDR3 coding sequence is TGTGCCAGCAGACCGGGACACTCAAGCTCCTACGAGCAGTACTTC.

The chain combines TRBV5-1 with TRBJ2-1; the match to TRBD1 covers 8 bases. Trimming cost V 1 base and J 7 bases; bases outside gene matches: 7. The CDR3 covers 15 residues. Germline V lookup: CDR1 SGHRS, CDR2 YFSETQ. The CDR3, as DNA: TGCGCCAGCAGCTTGTCCCCGGGACAGGTAAATGAGCAGTTCTTC. It specifies CASSLSPGQVNEQFF. The variable domain in full, with the rest retrieved from reference TRBV5-1 and TRBJ2-1, is KAGVTQTPRYLIKTRGQQVTLSCSPISGHRSVSWYQQTPGQGLQFLFEYFSETQRNKGNFPGRFSGRQFSNSRSEMNVSTLELGDSALYLCASSLSPGQVNEQFFGPGTRLTVL.